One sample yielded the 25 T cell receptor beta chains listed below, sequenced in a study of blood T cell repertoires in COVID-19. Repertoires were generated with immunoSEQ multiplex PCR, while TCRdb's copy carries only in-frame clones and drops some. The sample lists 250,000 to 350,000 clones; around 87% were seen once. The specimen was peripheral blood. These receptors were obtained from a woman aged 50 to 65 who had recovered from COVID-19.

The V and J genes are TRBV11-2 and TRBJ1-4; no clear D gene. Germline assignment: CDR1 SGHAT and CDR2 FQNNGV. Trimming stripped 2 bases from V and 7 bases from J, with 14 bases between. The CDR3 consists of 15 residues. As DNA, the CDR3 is TGTGCCAGCAGCTTAAATTCGGGCGGGCTTGAAAAACTGTTTTTT. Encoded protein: CASSLNSGGLEKLFF.

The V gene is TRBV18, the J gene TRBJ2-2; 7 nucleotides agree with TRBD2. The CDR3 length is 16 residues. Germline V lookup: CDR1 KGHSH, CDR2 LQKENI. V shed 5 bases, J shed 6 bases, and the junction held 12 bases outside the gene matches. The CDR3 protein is CASSKNSGDAAGELFF. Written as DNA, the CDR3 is TGTGCCAGCTCAAAAAACAGCGGGGACGCGGCCGGGGAGCTGTTTTTT.

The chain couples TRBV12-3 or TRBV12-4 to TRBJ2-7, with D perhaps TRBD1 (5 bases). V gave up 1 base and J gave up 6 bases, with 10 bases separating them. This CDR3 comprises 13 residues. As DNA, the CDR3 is TGTGCCAGCAGTTTAGGGCAGGGCAGCGAGCAGTACTTC. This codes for CASSLGQGSEQYF.

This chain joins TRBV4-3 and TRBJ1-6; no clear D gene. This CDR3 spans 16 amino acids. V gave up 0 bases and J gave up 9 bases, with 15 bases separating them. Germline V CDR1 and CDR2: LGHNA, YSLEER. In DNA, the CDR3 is TGCGCCAGCAGCCAAGATCTTCCAGGTTTGGGTTCACCCCTCCACTTT. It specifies CASSQDLPGLGSPLHF.

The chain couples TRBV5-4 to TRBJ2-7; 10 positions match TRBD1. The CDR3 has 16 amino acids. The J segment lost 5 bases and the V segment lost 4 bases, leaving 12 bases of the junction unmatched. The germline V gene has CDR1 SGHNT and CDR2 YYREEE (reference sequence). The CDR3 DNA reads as TGTGCCAGCAGCCCTAAACTCGGACAGGGGGTGGACGAGCAGTACTTC. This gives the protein CASSPKLGQGVDEQYF.

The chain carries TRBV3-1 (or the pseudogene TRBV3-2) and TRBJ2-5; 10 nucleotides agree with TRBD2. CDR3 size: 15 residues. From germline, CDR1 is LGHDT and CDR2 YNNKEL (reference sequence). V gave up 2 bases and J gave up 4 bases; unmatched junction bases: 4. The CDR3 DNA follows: TGTGCCAGCAGCCAACAGCGGGAGGGCCCAGAGACCCAGTACTTC. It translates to CASSQQREGPETQYF.

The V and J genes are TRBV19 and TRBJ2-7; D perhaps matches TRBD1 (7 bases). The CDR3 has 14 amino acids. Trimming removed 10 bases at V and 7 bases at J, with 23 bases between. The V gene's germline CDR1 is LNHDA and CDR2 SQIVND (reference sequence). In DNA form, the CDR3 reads TGTGCCACCTCAGGGGGGAAAGGTTCGTGGGAGCAGTACTTC. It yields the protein CATSGGKGSWEQYF.

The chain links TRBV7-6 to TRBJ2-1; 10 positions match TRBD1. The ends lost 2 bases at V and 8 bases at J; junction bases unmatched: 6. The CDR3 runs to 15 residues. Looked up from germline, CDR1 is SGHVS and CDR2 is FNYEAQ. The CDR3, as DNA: TGTGCCAGCAGCTTACGAGGGACAGGGGAGGATGAGCAGTTCTTC. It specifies CASSLRGTGEDEQFF.

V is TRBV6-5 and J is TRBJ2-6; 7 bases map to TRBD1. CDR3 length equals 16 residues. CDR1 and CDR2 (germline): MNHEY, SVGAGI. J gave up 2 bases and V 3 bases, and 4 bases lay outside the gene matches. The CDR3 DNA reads TGTGCCAGCAGTTATTTACAGGGGACTGGGGCCAACGTCCTGACTTTC. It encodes CASSYLQGTGANVLTF.

Here the CDR3 DNA reads TGCGCCAGCAGACGGCTAGTCTATCCAGATACGCAGTATTTT. Translated, it gives CASRRLVYPDTQYF. The chain recombines TRBV5-1 with TRBJ2-3; no reliable D call. From germline, CDR1 is SGHRS and CDR2 YFSETQ. This CDR3 has 14 amino acids. Between the trimmed V and J ends, which lost 5 bases and 4 bases, there was a span of 14 bases. Combining the CDR3 with reference TRBV5-1 and TRBJ2-3 gives the whole variable domain KAGVTQTPRYLIKTRGQQVTLSCSPISGHRSVSWYQQTPGQGLQFLFEYFSETQRNKGNFPGRFSGRQFSNSRSEMNVSTLELGDSALYLCASRRLVYPDTQYFGPGTRLTVL.

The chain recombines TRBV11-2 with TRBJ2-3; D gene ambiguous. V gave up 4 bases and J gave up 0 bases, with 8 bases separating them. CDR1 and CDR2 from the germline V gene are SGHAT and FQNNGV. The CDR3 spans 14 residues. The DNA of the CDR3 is TGTGCCAGCAGCTCCAGACTTAGCACAGATACGCAGTATTTT. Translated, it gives CASSSRLSTDTQYF.

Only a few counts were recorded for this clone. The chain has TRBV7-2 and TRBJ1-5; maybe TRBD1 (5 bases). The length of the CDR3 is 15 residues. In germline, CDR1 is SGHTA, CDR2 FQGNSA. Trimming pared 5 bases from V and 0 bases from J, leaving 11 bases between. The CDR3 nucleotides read TGTGCCAGCAGCACGACACAGGATAGCAATCAGCCCCAGCATTTT. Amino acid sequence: CASSTTQDSNQPQHF. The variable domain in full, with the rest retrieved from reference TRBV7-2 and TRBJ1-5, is GAGVSQSPSNKVTEKGKDVELRCDPISGHTALYWYRQSLGQGLEFLIYFQGNSAPDKSGLPSDRFSAERTGGSVSTLTIQRTQQEDSAVYLCASSTTQDSNQPQHFGDGTRLSIL.

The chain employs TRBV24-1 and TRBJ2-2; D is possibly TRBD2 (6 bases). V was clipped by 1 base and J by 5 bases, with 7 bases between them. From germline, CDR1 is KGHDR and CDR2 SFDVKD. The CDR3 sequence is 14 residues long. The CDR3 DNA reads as TGTGCCACCAGTGATTTCGGGGGAACCGGGGAGCTGTTTTTT. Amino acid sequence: CATSDFGGTGELFF.

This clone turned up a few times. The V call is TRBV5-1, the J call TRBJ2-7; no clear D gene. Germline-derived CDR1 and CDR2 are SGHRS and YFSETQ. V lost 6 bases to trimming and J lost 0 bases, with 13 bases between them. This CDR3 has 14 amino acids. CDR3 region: CASNSSFCSYEQYF. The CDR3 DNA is TGCGCCAGCAATAGCTCTTTCTGCTCCTACGAGCAGTACTTC.

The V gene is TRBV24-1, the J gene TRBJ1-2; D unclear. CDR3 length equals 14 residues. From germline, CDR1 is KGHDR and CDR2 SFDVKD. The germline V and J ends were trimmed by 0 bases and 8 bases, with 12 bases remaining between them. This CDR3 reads CATSDLSSVSGYTF. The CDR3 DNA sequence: TGTGCCACCAGTGATTTGTCTTCGGTAAGCGGCTACACCTTC.

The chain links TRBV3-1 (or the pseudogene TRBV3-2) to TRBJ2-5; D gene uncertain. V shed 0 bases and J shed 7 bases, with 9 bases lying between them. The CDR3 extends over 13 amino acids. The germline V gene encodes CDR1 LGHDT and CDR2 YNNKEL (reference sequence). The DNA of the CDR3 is TGTGCCAGCAGCCAAGACCAGACTGGGACCCAGTACTTC. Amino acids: CASSQDQTGTQYF.

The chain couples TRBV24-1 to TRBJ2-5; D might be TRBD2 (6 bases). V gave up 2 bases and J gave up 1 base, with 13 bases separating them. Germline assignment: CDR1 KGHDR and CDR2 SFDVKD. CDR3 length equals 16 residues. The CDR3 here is CATSDYPRGTQETQYF. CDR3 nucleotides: TGTGCCACCAGTGATTACCCCCGGGGGACCCAAGAGACCCAGTACTTC.

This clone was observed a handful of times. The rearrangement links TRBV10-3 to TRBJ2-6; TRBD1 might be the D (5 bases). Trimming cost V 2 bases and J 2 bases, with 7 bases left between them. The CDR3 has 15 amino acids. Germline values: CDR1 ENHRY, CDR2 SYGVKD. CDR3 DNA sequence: TGTGCCATCAGTGAGATCAGGGCTGGGGCCAACGTCCTGACTTTC. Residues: CAISEIRAGANVLTF.

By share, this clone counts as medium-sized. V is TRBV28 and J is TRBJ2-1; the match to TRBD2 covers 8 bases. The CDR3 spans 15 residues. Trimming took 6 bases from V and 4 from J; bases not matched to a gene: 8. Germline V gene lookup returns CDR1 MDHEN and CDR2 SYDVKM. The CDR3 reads CASSLSGNPYNEQFF. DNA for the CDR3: TGTGCCAGCAGCCTTAGCGGGAACCCATACAATGAGCAGTTCTTC.

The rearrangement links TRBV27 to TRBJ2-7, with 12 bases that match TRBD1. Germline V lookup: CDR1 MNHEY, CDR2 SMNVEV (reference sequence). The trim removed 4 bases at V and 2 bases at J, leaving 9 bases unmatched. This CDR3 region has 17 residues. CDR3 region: CASSSGTGGRWPYEQYF. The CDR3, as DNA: TGTGCCAGCAGTTCCGGGACAGGGGGCCGGTGGCCCTACGAGCAGTACTTC.

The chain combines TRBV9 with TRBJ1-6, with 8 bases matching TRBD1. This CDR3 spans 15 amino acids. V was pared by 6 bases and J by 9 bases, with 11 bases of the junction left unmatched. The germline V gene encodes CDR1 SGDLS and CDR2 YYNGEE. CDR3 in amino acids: CASNDRGAASSPLHF. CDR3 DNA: TGTGCCAGCAACGACAGGGGCGCGGCATCTTCACCCCTCCACTTT.

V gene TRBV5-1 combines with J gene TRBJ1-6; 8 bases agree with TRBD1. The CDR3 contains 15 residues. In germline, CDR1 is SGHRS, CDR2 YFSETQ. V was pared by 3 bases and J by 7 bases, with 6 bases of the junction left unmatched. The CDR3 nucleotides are TGCGCCAGCAGCTATACAGGGGGTTGGAATTCACCCCTCCACTTT. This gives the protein CASSYTGGWNSPLHF.

The CDR3 region has the DNA TGTGCCAGCAGCCCGCCGAGCATTACGCAGTATTTT. It specifies CASSPPSITQYF. The V gene is TRBV11-2, the J gene TRBJ2-3; D is unresolved. There are 12 residues in the CDR3. Germline-derived CDR1 and CDR2 are SGHAT and FQNNGV. Trimming stripped 5 bases from V and 8 bases from J, with 11 bases between.

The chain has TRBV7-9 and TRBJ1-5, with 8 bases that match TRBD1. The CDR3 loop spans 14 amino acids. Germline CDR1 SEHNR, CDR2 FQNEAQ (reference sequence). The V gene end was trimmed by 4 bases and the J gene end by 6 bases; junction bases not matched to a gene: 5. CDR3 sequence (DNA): TGTGCCAGCAGCTCGGACAGGGAAAGTCAGCCCCAGCATTTT. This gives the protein CASSSDRESQPQHF. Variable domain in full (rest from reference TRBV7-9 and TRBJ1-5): DTGVSQNPRHKITKRGQNVTFRCDPISEHNRLYWYRQTLGQGPEFLTYFQNEAQLEKSRLLSDRFSAERPKGSFSTLEIQRTEQGDSAMYLCASSSDRESQPQHFGDGTRLSIL.

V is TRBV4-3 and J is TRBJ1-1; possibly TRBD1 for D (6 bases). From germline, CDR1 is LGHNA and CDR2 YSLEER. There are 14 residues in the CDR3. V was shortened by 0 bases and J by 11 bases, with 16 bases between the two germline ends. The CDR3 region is CASSQDGRARGAFF. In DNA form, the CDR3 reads TGCGCCAGCAGCCAAGATGGGAGGGCCAGGGGTGCTTTCTTT.